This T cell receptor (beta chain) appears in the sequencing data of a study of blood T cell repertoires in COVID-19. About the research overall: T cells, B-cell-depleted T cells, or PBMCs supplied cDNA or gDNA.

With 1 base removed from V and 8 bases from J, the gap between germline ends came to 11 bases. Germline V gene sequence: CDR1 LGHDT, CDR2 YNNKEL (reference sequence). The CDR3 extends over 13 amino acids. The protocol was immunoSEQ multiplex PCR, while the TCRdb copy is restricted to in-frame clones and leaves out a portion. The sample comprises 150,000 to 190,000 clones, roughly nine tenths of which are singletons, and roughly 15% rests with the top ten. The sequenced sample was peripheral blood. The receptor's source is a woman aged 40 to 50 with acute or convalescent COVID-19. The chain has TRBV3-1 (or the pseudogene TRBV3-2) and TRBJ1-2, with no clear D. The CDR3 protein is CASSQVGDRGYTF. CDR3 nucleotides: TGTGCCAGCAGCCAAGTAGGAGACCGAGGCTACACCTTC.